The TCR beta chain under discussion was sequenced for a study of blood T cell repertoires in COVID-19. On the study more broadly: COVID-19 samples collected from the United States, Italy and Spain covered acute and convalescent phases. The analysed material was cDNA or gDNA that came from T cells, B-cell-depleted T cells, or PBMCs.

This CDR3 is built from 13 residues. Germline CDR1 is LNHDA and CDR2 is SQIVND (reference sequence). Trimming pared 4 bases from V and 6 bases from J, leaving 13 bases between. Original processing methods: Estimation of nucleated cell counts relied on the amplification of reference gene primers. Clones were sequenced by immunoSEQ multiplex PCR, and TCRdb holds only the in-frame ones, with some missing. From that table come the V and J calls and clone size; the DNA was used to work out D and trimming. The repertoire holds about 120,000 clones, with more than 75% as singletons. The sample taken for sequencing was peripheral blood. The chain joins TRBV19 to TRBJ2-7, with D possibly matching TRBD1 (6 bases). This receptor was obtained from a woman between 45 and 60 years old with acute or convalescent COVID-19. The chain's CDR3 is CASSTSRGFEQYF. The CDR3 nucleotides are TGTGCCAGTAGTACGTCCAGGGGTTTCGAGCAGTACTTC. The whole variable domain, remainder taken from reference TRBV19 and TRBJ2-7, is DGGITQSPKYLFRKEGQNVTLSCEQNLNHDAMYWYRQDPGQGLRLIYYSQIVNDFQKGDIAEGYSVSREKKESFPLTVTSAQKNPTAFYLCASSTSRGFEQYFGPGTRLTVT.